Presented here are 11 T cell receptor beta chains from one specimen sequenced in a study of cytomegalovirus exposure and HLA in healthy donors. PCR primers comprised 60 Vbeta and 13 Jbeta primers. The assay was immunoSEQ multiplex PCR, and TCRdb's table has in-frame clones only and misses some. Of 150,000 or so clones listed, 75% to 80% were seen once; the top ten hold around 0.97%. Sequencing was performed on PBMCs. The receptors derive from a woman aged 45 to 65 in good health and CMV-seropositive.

CDR3 region: CASGLVPDGQGGLGSYNEQFF. The CDR3, as DNA: TGTGCTAGTGGTTTGGTACCCGACGGGCAGGGGGGCCTAGGGTCCTACAATGAGCAGTTCTTC. The chain uses TRBV12-5 and TRBJ2-1; D is perhaps TRBD1 (7 bases). The CDR3 is 21 amino acids. From germline, CDR1 is LGHNT and CDR2 FRNRAP. Trimming removed 0 bases from V and 1 base from J, with 25 bases in between.

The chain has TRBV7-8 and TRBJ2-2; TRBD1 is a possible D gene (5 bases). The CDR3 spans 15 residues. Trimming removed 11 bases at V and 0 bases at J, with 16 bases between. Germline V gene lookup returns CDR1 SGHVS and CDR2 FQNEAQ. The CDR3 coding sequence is TGTGCCGGCTACCCAGGGCACTCGAACACCGGGGAGCTGTTTTTT. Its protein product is CAGYPGHSNTGELFF.

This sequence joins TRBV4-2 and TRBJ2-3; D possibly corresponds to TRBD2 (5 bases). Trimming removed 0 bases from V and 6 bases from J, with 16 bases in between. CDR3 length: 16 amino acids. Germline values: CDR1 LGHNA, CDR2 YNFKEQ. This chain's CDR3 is CASSQDVRTLTDTQYF. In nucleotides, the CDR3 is TGTGCCAGCAGCCAAGATGTGAGGACTCTGACCGATACGCAGTATTTT.

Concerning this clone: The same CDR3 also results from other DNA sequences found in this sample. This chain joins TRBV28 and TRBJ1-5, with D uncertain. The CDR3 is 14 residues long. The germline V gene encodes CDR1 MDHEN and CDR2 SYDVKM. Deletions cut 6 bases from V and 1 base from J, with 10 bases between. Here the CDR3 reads CASSRGGSNQPQHF. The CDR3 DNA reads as TGTGCCAGCAGCCGCGGAGGGAGCAATCAGCCCCAGCATTTT.

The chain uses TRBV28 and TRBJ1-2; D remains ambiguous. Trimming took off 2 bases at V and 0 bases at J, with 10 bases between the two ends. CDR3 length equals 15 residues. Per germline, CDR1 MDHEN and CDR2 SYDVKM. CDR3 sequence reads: CASSLGRPSNYGYTF. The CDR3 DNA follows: TGTGCCAGCAGTTTAGGGCGCCCGTCTAACTATGGCTACACCTTC.

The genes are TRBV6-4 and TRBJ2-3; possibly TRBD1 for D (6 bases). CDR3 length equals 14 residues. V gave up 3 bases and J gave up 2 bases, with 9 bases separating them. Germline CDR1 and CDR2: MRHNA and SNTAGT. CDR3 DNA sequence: TGTGCCAGCAGTGAAACAGGGTCCACAGATACGCAGTATTTT. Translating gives CASSETGSTDTQYF.

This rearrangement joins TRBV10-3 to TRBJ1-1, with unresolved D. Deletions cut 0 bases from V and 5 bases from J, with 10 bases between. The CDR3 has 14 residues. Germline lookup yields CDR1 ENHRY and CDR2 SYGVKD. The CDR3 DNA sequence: TGTGCCATCAGTGAGTCAGAGGGATGGACTGAAGCTTTCTTT. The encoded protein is CAISESEGWTEAFF.

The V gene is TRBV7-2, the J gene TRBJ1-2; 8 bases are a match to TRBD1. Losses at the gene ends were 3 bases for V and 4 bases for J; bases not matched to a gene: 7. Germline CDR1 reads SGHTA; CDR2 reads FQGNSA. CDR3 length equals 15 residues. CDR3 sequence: CASSLFTGGSYGYTF. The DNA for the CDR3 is TGTGCCAGCAGCTTGTTTACAGGGGGGAGCTATGGCTACACCTTC. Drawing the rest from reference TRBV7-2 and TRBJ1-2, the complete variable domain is GAGVSQSPSNKVTEKGKDVELRCDPISGHTALYWYRQSLGQGLEFLIYFQGNSAPDKSGLPSDRFSAERTGGSVSTLTIQRTQQEDSAVYLCASSLFTGGSYGYTFGSGTRLTVV.

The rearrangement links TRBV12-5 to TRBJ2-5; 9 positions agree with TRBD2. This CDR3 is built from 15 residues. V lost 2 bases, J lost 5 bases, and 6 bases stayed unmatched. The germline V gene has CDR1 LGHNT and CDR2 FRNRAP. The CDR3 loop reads CASGLRGRAGETQYF. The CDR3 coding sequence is TGTGCTAGTGGTTTGCGCGGGAGGGCCGGGGAGACCCAGTACTTC.

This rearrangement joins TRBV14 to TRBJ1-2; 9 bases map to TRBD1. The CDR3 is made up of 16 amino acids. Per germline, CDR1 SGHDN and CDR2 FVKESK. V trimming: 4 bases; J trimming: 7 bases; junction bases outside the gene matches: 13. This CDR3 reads CASSRQLPGQGSGYTF. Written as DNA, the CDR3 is TGTGCCAGCAGCCGACAACTGCCGGGACAGGGTTCTGGCTACACCTTC.

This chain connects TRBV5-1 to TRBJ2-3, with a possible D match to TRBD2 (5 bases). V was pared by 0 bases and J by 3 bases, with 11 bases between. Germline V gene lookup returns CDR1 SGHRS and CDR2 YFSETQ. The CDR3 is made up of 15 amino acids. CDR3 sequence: CASSLVLGGTDTQYF. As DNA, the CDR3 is TGCGCCAGCAGCTTGGTATTAGGAGGTACAGATACGCAGTATTTT.